This T cell receptor (beta chain) derives from a study of CD8+CD57+ T cells in acquired aplastic anemia. In the study overall: Sorted CD4+ and CD8+ cells gave a mean 3.2 ug DNA, range roughly 0.18 to 30 ug. CD4+ reads averaged roughly 10 million in healthy donors.

This CDR3 has 14 residues. Germline lookup yields CDR1 SNHLY and CDR2 FYNNEI. With V trimmed by 6 bases and J by 3 bases, 5 bases remained unmatched. As regards this clonotype: Its target is unknown.

The template used for profiling TCR beta VDJ and CDR3 was genomic DNA. From the reads, TCRdb called clonotypes with MiXCR, one entry per CDR3 protein. The sample carries about 160,000 distinct CDR3 sequences, around 45% recorded once. Study findings and constraints: Both patients and controls carried the same twenty-nine CD8+ CDR3 sequences. The CD8+ Simpson's diversity of patients and controls was not significantly different.

The specimen was sorted CD4+, CD8+, or CD8+CD57+ T cells (not recorded which) from PBMCs. The chain has TRBV2 and TRBJ1-5; 7 bases line up with TRBD1. This receptor was taken from a human donor in good health. The CDR3 loop is CASSSTGVNQPQHF. The CDR3 nucleotides are TGTGCCAGCAGCTCAACAGGGGTCAATCAGCCCCAGCATTTT.